The rows below give T cell receptor beta chains drawn from one sample of a study of T cell repertoires in cytomegalovirus infection. TCRdb recomputed calls from the reads with MiXCR, one row per CDR3 protein. The table lists approximately 200,000 distinct CDR3 sequences, under 30% of them singletons. Sample: PBMCs. Receptors were obtained from a human donor in good health (CMV status not recorded). Some clones in this sample may be carry-over from other donors' samples. The CDR3 runs from the conserved cysteine through the conserved F or W. D genes are given only for firm matches. Clone size is not always given. Where it is, it says once, few, many or a class for expanded clones.

>13|TRBJ2-5|NA|NA|TRBV5-1
TGCGCCAGCAGCTACGGGGACGGGGAGACCCAGTACTTC
CASSYGDGETQYF
>15|TRBJ2-5|NA|NA|TRBV9
TGTGCCAGCAGCGTAGGGAACTTACAACAAGAGACCCAGTACTTC
CASSVGNLQQETQYF
>15|TRBJ1-2|TRBD1|few|TRBV15
TGTGCCACCAGCGCCTGGGACAGGAAAAGTTATGGCTACACCTTC
CATSAWDRKSYGYTF
>12|TRBJ2-1|NA|NA|TRBV7-4
TGTGCCAGCAGCTTAAAACCCTCTGAGCAGTTCTTC
CASSLKPSEQFF
>18|TRBJ2-7|TRBD1|NA|TRBV7-4
TGTGCCAGCAGCCTTCCGGGACAGGGGTTCCCCTTTAACTACGAGCAGTACTTC
CASSLPGQGFPFNYEQYF
>15|TRBJ1-1|NA|NA|TRBV18
TGTGCCAGCTCACCGGCCCCTACTTCAGAGGGTGAAGCTTTCTTT
CASSPAPTSEGEAFF
>15|TRBJ1-5|NA|few|TRBV3-1
TGTGCCAGCAGCCCCGGACTGCTTAGCAATCAGCCCCAGCATTTT
CASSPGLLSNQPQHF
>12|TRBJ1-4|NA|many|TRBV5-1
TGCGCCAGCAAGGATACAGATGAAAAACTGTTTTTT
CASKDTDEKLFF
>15|TRBJ1-5|TRBD1|NA|TRBV15
TGTGCCACCAGAAGAGGACAGGGGGACAATCAGCCCCAGCATTTT
CATRRGQGDNQPQHF
>14|TRBJ2-3|NA|NA|TRBV7-3
TGTGCCAGCAGCCCTTATCGCTTCTCAGATACGCAGTATTTT
CASSPYRFSDTQYF
>14|TRBJ1-1|NA|NA|TRBV11-2
TGTGCCAGCAGCTTAAACTGGGGGAACACTGAAGCTTTCTTT
CASSLNWGNTEAFF
>14|TRBJ1-2|NA|NA|TRBV7-9
TGTGCCAGCAGCTTAGTAGAATCAAGCTATGGCTACACCTTC
CASSLVESSYGYTF
>13|TRBJ2-1|NA|NA|TRBV19
TGTGCCAGTAGTCCCGCCCCCAACAATGAGCAGTTCTTC
CASSPAPNNEQFF
>15|TRBJ1-1|NA|NA|TRBV9
TGTGCCAGCAGCGTAGTCGGCGGGGAGGCCACTGAAGCTTTCTTT
CASSVVGGEATEAFF
>13|TRBJ2-1|NA|NA|TRBV25-1
TGTGCCAGCAGTGAAGCGGGGTTCAATGAGCAGTTCTTC
CASSEAGFNEQFF
>12|TRBJ1-5|NA|NA|TRBV7-8
TGTGCCAGCAGCCCCCTGGGACAGCCCCAGCATTTT
CASSPLGQPQHF
>14|TRBJ1-6|NA|NA|TRBV5-6
TGTGCCAGCAGCTTTGAGTTATATAATTCACCCCTCCACTTT
CASSFELYNSPLHF
>13|TRBJ1-6|TRBD1|many|TRBV7-2
TGTGCCAGCAGCCCGGGACAGGGTTCACCCCTCCACTTT
CASSPGQGSPLHF
>15|TRBJ2-7|NA|once|TRBV20-1
TGCGGTGCTAGAGATCGGGTGCAGGGATCCCACGAGCAGTACTTC
CGARDRVQGSHEQYF
>15|TRBJ2-1|NA|few|TRBV25-1
TGTGCCAGCAGTGACGGCGGGGGCCCCTACAATGAGCAGTTCTTC
CASSDGGGPYNEQFF
>12|TRBJ1-2|NA|NA|TRBV30
TGTGCCTGGAGTGTTCGAGGCTATGGCTACACCTTC
CAWSVRGYGYTF
>15|TRBJ2-7|TRBD1|few|TRBV6-2/TRBV6-3
TGTGCCAGCAGTTACGGGACAGTCCCCTCCTACGAGCAGTACTTC
CASSYGTVPSYEQYF
>17|TRBJ1-3|TRBD1|many|TRBV7-8
TGTGCCAGCAGCCCTCAGGGGGACCGACACTCTGGAAACACCATATATTTT
CASSPQGDRHSGNTIYF
>11|TRBJ2-7|NA|NA|TRBV6-2/TRBV6-3
TGTGCCAGCACCGACGGGGGCGAGCAGTACTTC
CASTDGGEQYF
>15|TRBJ1-1|TRBD1|many|TRBV7-2
TGTGCCAGCAGCTTAGCAAACAGGGGGGTTACTGAAGCTTTCTTT
CASSLANRGVTEAFF
>15|TRBJ2-2|TRBD2|NA|TRBV20-1
TGCAGTGCTCCCCTAGCGGGGGTGAACACCGGGGAGCTGTTTTTT
CSAPLAGVNTGELFF
>16|TRBJ1-5|NA|NA|TRBV20-1
TGCAGTGCTACGGGGTTTGGGGGGATGGGCAATCAGCCCCAGCATTTT
CSATGFGGMGNQPQHF
>13|TRBJ2-7|NA|many|TRBV11-2
TGTGCCAGCAGCTTTACAGGATCCTACGAGCAGTACTTC
CASSFTGSYEQYF
>15|TRBJ1-1|NA|NA|TRBV6-2/TRBV6-3
TGTGCCAGCAGCATACACCGGGTCCTGGGGACTGAAGCTTTCTTT
CASSIHRVLGTEAFF
>12|TRBJ1-5|NA|NA|TRBV5-6
TGTGCCAGCAGCCAGGTGGGTCAGCCCCAGCATTTT
CASSQVGQPQHF
>15|TRBJ2-5|TRBD2|NA|TRBV29-1
TGCAGCGTCCCGACTAGCGGGGGACTACAAGAGACCCAGTACTTC
CSVPTSGGLQETQYF
>12|TRBJ1-1|NA|many|TRBV10-3
TGTGCCGCTGGGACCTTGAACACTGAAGCTTTCTTT
CAAGTLNTEAFF
>14|TRBJ1-1|NA|NA|TRBV7-3
TGTGCCAGCAGCTTAGAGCTGGTGTACACTGAAGCTTTCTTT
CASSLELVYTEAFF
>13|TRBJ2-1|TRBD2|NA|TRBV6-5
TGTGCCAGCGTTGCTAGCGGGGGGAGTGAGCAGTTCTTC
CASVASGGSEQFF
>14|TRBJ1-1|TRBD1|NA|TRBV2
TGTGCCAGCATCAGGGACAGGATCGTCGCTGAAGCTTTCTTT
CASIRDRIVAEAFF
>15|TRBJ2-6|NA|few|TRBV7-9
TGTGCCAGCGGGCAGTCCGGCTCTGGGGCCAACGTCCTGACTTTC
CASGQSGSGANVLTF
>13|TRBJ1-3|NA|few|TRBV12-3/TRBV12-4
TGTGCCAGCACCCCGGGGCGAGCCAGCACCATATATTTT
CASTPGRASTIYF
>16|TRBJ2-1|TRBD2|NA|TRBV7-2
TGTGCCAGCAGCTTAATCCCAGCGGGGGAATACAATGAGCAGTTCTTC
CASSLIPAGEYNEQFF
>17|TRBJ2-2|TRBD1|many|TRBV4-3
TGCGCCAGCAGCCAAGATCCGGGGACAGGGTTTACCGGGGAGCTGTTTTTT
CASSQDPGTGFTGELFF
>14|TRBJ1-1|NA|many|TRBV7-2
TGTGCCAGCAGCTTCCCGGGATTCAGGGCTGAAGCTTTCTTT
CASSFPGFRAEAFF
>15|TRBJ1-2|NA|few|TRBV3-1
TGTGCCAGCAGCCAAGATCTTGGGGGTATCTATGGCTACACCTTC
CASSQDLGGIYGYTF
>14|TRBJ2-2|NA|few|TRBV7-3
TGTGCCAGCAGCTTATGGGCCGACACCGGGGAGCTGTTTTTT
CASSLWADTGELFF
>15|TRBJ2-6|NA|few|TRBV18
TGTGCCAGCTCACCACAGAGCTCTAGGGCCAACGTCCTGACTTTC
CASSPQSSRANVLTF
>14|TRBJ1-4|NA|NA|TRBV12-3/TRBV12-4
TGTGCCAGCAGTTCCGGACACGCTAATGAAAAACTGTTTTTT
CASSSGHANEKLFF
>14|TRBJ1-1|TRBD1|NA|TRBV19
TGTGCCAGTAGTGCGACAGGGGGTCACACTGAAGCTTTCTTT
CASSATGGHTEAFF
>15|TRBJ2-3|NA|NA|TRBV12-3/TRBV12-4
TGTGCCAGCATCCGGGACTTTGGATTTGTGGATACGCAGTATTTT
CASIRDFGFVDTQYF
>13|TRBJ2-2|NA|NA|TRBV6-2/TRBV6-3
TGTGCCAGTATAGCGGCGAACACCGGGGAGCTGTTTTTT
CASIAANTGELFF
>14|TRBJ2-4|NA|many|TRBV27
TGTGCCAGCAGTCCCCAGGGCGGCAAAAACATTCAGTACTTC
CASSPQGGKNIQYF
>12|TRBJ1-1|NA|few|TRBV12-3/TRBV12-4
TGTGCCAGCAGTTCAACCCCAAGGAATGCTTTCTTT
CASSSTPRNAFF
>17|TRBJ2-1|NA|once|TRBV11-3
TGTGCCAGCAGCTCCCTCCCCGGCCAGAGCGAATACAATGAGCAGTTCTTC
CASSSLPGQSEYNEQFF